The 18 T cell receptor beta chains below were found in one sample sequenced in a study of blood T cell repertoires in COVID-19 (dated by TCRdb to the early 2020s). Receptor amplification or capture employed the immunoSEQ multiplex PCR assay. Imported from immuneACCESS, the table was reduced by TCRdb to in-frame sequences with V and J called. These copies leave out some clones; in studies compared against another copy, an unresolved V gene accounts for under half, and the cause of the remainder is not known. In this sample the table shows about 83,000 clones, around 84% of which occur a single time. Of the sample, roughly 20% falls within the top ten clones. Material for sequencing was peripheral blood. The source is a woman of 80 years or more in a cohort sampled during active or convalescent COVID-19.

The V call is TRBV9, the J call TRBJ1-3; TRBD1 agrees at 12 bases. Trimming removed 3 bases from V and 3 bases from J; junction bases left unmatched: 4. The CDR3 extends over 16 amino acids. Germline V lookup: CDR1 SGDLS, CDR2 YYNGEE. The DNA of the CDR3 is TGTGCCAGCAGCGAGGGACAGGGGGCGCTTGGAAACACCATATATTTT. Amino acids: CASSEGQGALGNTIYF. The variable domain in full, completed from reference TRBV9 and TRBJ1-3, reads DSGVTQTPKHLITATGQRVTLRCSPRSGDLSVYWYQQSLDQGLQFLIQYYNGEERAKGNILERFSAQQFPDLHSELNLSSLELGDSALYFCASSEGQGALGNTIYFGEGSWLTVV.

The chain couples TRBV3-1 (or the pseudogene TRBV3-2) to TRBJ1-1; 11 nucleotides line up with TRBD1. Germline V CDR1 and CDR2: LGHDT, YNNKEL (reference sequence). J gave up 5 bases and V 4 bases, and 3 bases lay outside the gene matches. The CDR3 is made up of 14 amino acids. The CDR3 bases are TGTGCCAGCAGCCTTGGGACAGGGGGGACTGAAGCTTTCTTT. Its protein product is CASSLGTGGTEAFF.

V usage is TRBV3-1 (or the pseudogene TRBV3-2) and J usage is TRBJ2-5; D remains ambiguous. Germline loops: CDR1 LGHDT, CDR2 YNNKEL (reference sequence). Trimming removed 4 bases from V and 1 base from J, with 7 bases in between. The CDR3 has 13 residues. In nucleotides, the CDR3 is TGTGCCAGCAGCCTGAACAGCCAAGAGACCCAGTACTTC. This sequence encodes CASSLNSQETQYF.

The V gene is TRBV9, the J gene TRBJ1-1; 7 nucleotides align to TRBD1. The germline V gene encodes CDR1 SGDLS and CDR2 YYNGEE. The CDR3 has 13 amino acids. The trim removed 8 bases at V and 4 bases at J, leaving 8 bases unmatched. The CDR3 sequence: CASTRQGLTEAFF. The CDR3 DNA reads TGTGCCAGTACCCGACAGGGTCTCACTGAAGCTTTCTTT.

CDR3 in DNA: TGTGCCAGCATAGTAGCGGGAGCTTTCGAGCAGTACTTC. This codes for CASIVAGAFEQYF. This chain connects TRBV6-5 to TRBJ2-7, with TRBD2 matching over 9 bases. The CDR3 is made up of 13 amino acids. V trimming: 7 bases; J trimming: 6 bases; junction bases outside the gene matches: 7. Germline loops: CDR1 MNHEY, CDR2 SVGAGI.

This clone occurred a few times. V is TRBV9 and J is TRBJ2-1, with 7 bases identical to TRBD2. The CDR3 length is 19 residues. Per the germline V gene, CDR1 is SGDLS and CDR2 is YYNGEE. The junction had 20 bases not matched to a gene; V was cut back by 4 bases and J by 4 bases. The CDR3 protein is CASSPHGGGGLRIYNEQFF. The CDR3 bases are TGTGCCAGCAGCCCCCACGGTGGCGGGGGTCTACGGATTTACAATGAGCAGTTCTTC. Full variable domain (rest looked up from reference TRBV9 and TRBJ2-1): DSGVTQTPKHLITATGQRVTLRCSPRSGDLSVYWYQQSLDQGLQFLIQYYNGEERAKGNILERFSAQQFPDLHSELNLSSLELGDSALYFCASSPHGGGGLRIYNEQFFGPGTRLTVL.

V and J are TRBV10-3 and TRBJ1-6; D is possibly TRBD1 (5 bases). V dropped 9 bases and J dropped 7 bases, with 10 bases sitting between them. Germline V gives CDR1 ENHRY, CDR2 SYGVKD. The CDR3 consists of 12 residues. CDR3 region: CAMGGGNSPLHF. The CDR3 bases are TGTGCCATGGGGGGTGGAAATTCACCCCTCCACTTT.

The chain has TRBV10-2 and TRBJ2-4; TRBD1 might be the D (6 bases). Germline V gene lookup returns CDR1 WSHSY and CDR2 SAAADI. V was trimmed by 5 bases and J by 2 bases, leaving 10 bases between them. The CDR3 is 14 residues long. In nucleotides, the CDR3 is TGCGCCAGCAGTCTACAGGGATCCAAAAACATTCAGTACTTC. This encodes CASSLQGSKNIQYF.

This clone was seen only once. This chain connects TRBV9 to TRBJ2-1; TRBD2 matches 8 bases. The CDR3 length is 18 residues. The germline gives CDR1 SGDLS, CDR2 YYNGEE. Trimming at V came to 4 bases and at J to 1 base, leaving 13 bases not matched to a gene. The CDR3 bases are TGTGCCAGCAGCCCCCACCCTTTTAGCGGGACTTCCTACAATGAGCAGTTCTTC. Translated, it gives CASSPHPFSGTSYNEQFF. Variable domain in full (rest from reference TRBV9 and TRBJ2-1): DSGVTQTPKHLITATGQRVTLRCSPRSGDLSVYWYQQSLDQGLQFLIQYYNGEERAKGNILERFSAQQFPDLHSELNLSSLELGDSALYFCASSPHPFSGTSYNEQFFGPGTRLTVL.

The chain uses TRBV11-2 and TRBJ1-1; D is uncertain. Germline-derived CDR1 and CDR2 are SGHAT and FQNNGV. The V gene lost 1 base and the J gene lost 3 bases, with 6 bases spanning the gap. CDR3 length equals 13 residues. CDR3 residues: CASSLGRDTEAFF. In DNA, the CDR3 is TGTGCCAGCAGCTTAGGACGGGACACTGAAGCTTTCTTT.

V is TRBV12-3 or TRBV12-4 and J is TRBJ2-4, with a possible D match to TRBD2 (5 bases). The CDR3 contains 12 residues. The ends were cut back, 5 bases at V and 8 bases at J, with 10 bases in the middle. DNA of the CDR3: TGTGCCAGCAGTAAGGACTGGGACATTCAGTACTTC. Amino acid sequence: CASSKDWDIQYF.

A single count supports this clone. This rearrangement joins TRBV7-3 to TRBJ1-1; no definite D call. CDR1 and CDR2 from the germline V gene are SGHTA and FQGTGA. This CDR3 contains 13 residues. Deletions cut 3 bases from V and 4 bases from J, with 9 bases between. This chain's CDR3 is CASSFSESTEAFF. CDR3 in DNA: TGTGCCAGCAGCTTTAGCGAGAGCACTGAAGCTTTCTTT.

The genes are TRBV28 and TRBJ2-6; D possibly corresponds to TRBD1 (5 bases). Germline values: CDR1 MDHEN, CDR2 SYDVKM. This CDR3 is built from 15 residues. Deletions cut 6 bases from V and 2 bases from J, with 11 bases between. The CDR3 nucleotides are TGTGCCAGCAGAGGACCGACAGCTGGGGCCAACGTCCTGACTTTC. Translation gives CASRGPTAGANVLTF.

This clone was seen just once. The genes are TRBV2 and TRBJ1-2; 7 nucleotides agree with TRBD1. The V and J ends lost 6 bases and 4 bases, in that order; junction bases with no gene match: 5. The CDR3 sequence is 13 residues long. Germline lookup yields CDR1 SNHLY and CDR2 FYNNEI. CDR3 sequence reads: CASRVGTAYGYTF. DNA for the CDR3: TGTGCCAGCAGAGTGGGGACAGCCTATGGCTACACCTTC.

The rearrangement links TRBV27 to TRBJ2-7; 7 positions agree with TRBD1. The CDR3 loop spans 14 amino acids. Germline V gene sequence: CDR1 MNHEY, CDR2 SMNVEV (reference sequence). V trimming: 8 bases; J trimming: 1 base; junction bases outside the gene matches: 8. Here the CDR3 DNA reads TGTGCCAGCTGGAAGGGGGACAGTTCCTACGAGCAGTACTTC. Its translation: CASWKGDSSYEQYF.

This chain uses TRBV11-2 with TRBJ1-2, with D uncertain. The CDR3 spans 16 residues. The V end lost 3 bases, the J end lost 4 bases, and 18 bases lay between the germline ends. Germline values: CDR1 SGHAT, CDR2 FQNNGV. The CDR3 DNA is TGTGCCAGCAGCTTCTTCGACGGGAAAGAGGGCTATGGCTACACCTTC. This gives the protein CASSFFDGKEGYGYTF.

The chain couples TRBV5-1 to TRBJ2-7; D is perhaps TRBD1 (5 bases). This CDR3 is built from 16 residues. Germline V gene data show CDR1 as SGHRS and CDR2 as YFSETQ. Trimming removed 0 bases from V and 1 base from J, with 14 bases in between. The CDR3 loop is CASSLGQFSQSYEQYF. DNA of the CDR3: TGCGCCAGCAGCTTGGGACAGTTCTCTCAGTCCTACGAGCAGTACTTC.

The CDR3 DNA is TGTGCCTGGAGCGACCAGGAAAACTATGGCTACACCTTC. It encodes CAWSDQENYGYTF. V gene TRBV30 combines with J gene TRBJ1-2; no firm D call. The V end was cut by 3 bases, the J end by 2 bases, with 10 bases between. The CDR3 is made up of 13 amino acids. The germline V gene encodes CDR1 GTSNPN and CDR2 SVGIG (reference sequence). Supplemented by reference TRBV30 and TRBJ1-2, the full variable domain reads SQTIHQWPATLVQPVGSPLSLECTVEGTSNPNLYWYRQAAGRGLQLLFYSVGIGQISSEVPQNLSASRPQDRQFILSSKKLLLSDSGFYLCAWSDQENYGYTFGSGTRLTVV.